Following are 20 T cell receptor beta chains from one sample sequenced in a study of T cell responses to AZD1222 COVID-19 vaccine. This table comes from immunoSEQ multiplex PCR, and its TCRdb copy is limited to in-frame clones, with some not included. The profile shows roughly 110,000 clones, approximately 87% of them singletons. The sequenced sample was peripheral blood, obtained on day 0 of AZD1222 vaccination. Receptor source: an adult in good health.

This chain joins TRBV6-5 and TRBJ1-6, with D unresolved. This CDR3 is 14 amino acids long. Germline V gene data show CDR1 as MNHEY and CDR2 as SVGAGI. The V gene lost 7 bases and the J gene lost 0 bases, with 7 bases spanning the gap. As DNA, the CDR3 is TGTGCCAGCACCTTGAGCTCCTATAATTCACCCCTCCACTTT. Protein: CASTLSSYNSPLHF.

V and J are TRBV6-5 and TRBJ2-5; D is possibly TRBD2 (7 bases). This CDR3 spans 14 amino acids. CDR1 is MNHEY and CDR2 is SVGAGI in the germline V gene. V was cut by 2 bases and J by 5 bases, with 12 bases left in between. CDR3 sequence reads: CASSYPKGGETQYF. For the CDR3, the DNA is TGTGCCAGCAGTTACCCGAAGGGGGGGGAGACCCAGTACTTC.

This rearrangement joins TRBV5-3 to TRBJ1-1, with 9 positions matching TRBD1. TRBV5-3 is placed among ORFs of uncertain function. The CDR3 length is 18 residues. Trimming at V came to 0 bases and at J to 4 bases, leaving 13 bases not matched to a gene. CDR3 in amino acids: CARSLAQRTGVVGTEAFF. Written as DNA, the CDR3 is TGTGCCAGAAGCTTGGCACAGAGGACAGGGGTTGTTGGCACTGAAGCTTTCTTT.

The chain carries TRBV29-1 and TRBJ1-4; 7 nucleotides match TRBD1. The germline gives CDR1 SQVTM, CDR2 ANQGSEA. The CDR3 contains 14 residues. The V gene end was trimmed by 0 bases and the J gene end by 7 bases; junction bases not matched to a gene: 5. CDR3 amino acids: CSVEESGGGEKLFF. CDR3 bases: TGCAGCGTTGAAGAATCAGGGGGGGGTGAAAAACTGTTTTTT.

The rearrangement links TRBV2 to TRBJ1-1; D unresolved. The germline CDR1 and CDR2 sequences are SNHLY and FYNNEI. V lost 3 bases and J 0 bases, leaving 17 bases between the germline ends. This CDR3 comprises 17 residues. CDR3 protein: CASSDNRNTGMNTEAFF. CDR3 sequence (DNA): TGTGCCAGCAGTGACAACAGAAACACTGGGATGAACACTGAAGCTTTCTTT.

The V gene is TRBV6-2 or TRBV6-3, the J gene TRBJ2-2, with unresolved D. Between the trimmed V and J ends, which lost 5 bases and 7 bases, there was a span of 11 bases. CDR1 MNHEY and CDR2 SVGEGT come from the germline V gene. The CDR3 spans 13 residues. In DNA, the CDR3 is TGTGCCAGCAGTCCCCTGGGGTTCGGGGAGCTGTTTTTT. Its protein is CASSPLGFGELFF.

CDR3 in amino acids: CASSQDKASSTDTQYF. The CDR3 nucleotides are TGCGCCAGCAGCCAAGATAAGGCATCTAGCACAGATACGCAGTATTTT. The V call is TRBV4-1, the J call TRBJ2-3; D remains ambiguous. Looked up from germline, CDR1 is MGHRA and CDR2 is YSYEKL. This CDR3 comprises 16 residues. The ends were cut back, 0 bases at V and 0 bases at J, with 10 bases in the middle.

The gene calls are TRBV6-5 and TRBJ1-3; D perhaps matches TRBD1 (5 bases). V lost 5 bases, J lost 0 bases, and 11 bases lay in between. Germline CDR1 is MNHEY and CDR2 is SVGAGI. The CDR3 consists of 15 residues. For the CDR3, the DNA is TGTGCCAGCAGTCCCCAGGGCAGCTCTGGAAACACCATATATTTT. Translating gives CASSPQGSSGNTIYF.

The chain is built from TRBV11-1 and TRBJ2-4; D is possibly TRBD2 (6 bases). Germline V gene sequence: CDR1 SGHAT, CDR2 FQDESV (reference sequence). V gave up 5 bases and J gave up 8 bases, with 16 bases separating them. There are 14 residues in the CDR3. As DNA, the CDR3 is TGTGCCAGCAGCCAGCGTGTCGGGGGAGACATTCAGTACTTC. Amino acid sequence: CASSQRVGGDIQYF.

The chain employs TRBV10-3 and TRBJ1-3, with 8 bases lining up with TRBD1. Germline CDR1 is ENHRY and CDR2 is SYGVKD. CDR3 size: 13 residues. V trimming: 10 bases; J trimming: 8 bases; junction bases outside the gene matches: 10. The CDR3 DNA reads TGTGCCAGCAAGGGACCACAGGGGGACACCATATATTTT. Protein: CASKGPQGDTIYF.

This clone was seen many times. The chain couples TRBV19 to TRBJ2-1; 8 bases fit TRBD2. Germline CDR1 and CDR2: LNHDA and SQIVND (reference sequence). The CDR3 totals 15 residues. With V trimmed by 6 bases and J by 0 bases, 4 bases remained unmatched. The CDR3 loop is CASSLSGTSYNEQFF. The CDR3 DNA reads TGTGCCAGTAGCCTTAGCGGGACCTCCTACAATGAGCAGTTCTTC.

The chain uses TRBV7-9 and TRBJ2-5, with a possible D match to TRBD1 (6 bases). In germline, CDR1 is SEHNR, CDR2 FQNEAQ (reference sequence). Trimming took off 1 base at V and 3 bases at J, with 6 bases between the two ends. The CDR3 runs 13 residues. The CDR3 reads CASSLGTEETQYF. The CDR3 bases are TGTGCCAGCAGCTTAGGGACAGAAGAGACCCAGTACTTC.

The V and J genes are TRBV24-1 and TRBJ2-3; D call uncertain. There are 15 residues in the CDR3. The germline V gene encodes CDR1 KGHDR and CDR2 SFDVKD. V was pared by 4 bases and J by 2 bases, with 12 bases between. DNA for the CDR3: TGTGCCACCAGTGAGTGGACGGGTTTCACAGATACGCAGTATTTT. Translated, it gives CATSEWTGFTDTQYF.

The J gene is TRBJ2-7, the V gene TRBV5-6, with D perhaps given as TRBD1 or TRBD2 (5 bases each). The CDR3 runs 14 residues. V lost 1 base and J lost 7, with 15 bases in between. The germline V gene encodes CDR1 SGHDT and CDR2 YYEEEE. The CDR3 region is CASSLRGVRGEQYF. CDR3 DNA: TGTGCCAGCAGCTTGAGAGGGGTGAGAGGGGAGCAGTACTTC.

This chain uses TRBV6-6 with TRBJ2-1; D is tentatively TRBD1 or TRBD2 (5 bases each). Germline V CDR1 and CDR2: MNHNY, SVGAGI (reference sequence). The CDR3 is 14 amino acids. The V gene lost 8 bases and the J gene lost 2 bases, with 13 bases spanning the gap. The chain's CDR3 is CASSEQGPYNEQFF. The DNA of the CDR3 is TGTGCCAGCTCGGAGCAGGGACCCTACAATGAGCAGTTCTTC.

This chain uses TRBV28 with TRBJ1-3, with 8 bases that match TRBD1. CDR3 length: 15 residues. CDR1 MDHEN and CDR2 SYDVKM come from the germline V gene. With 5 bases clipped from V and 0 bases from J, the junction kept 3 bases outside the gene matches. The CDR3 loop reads CASSRQGSSGNTIYF. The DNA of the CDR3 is TGTGCCAGCAGTCGACAGGGGAGCTCTGGAAACACCATATATTTT. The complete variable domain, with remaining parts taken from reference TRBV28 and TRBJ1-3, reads DVKVTQSSRYLVKRTGEKVFLECVQDMDHENMFWYRQDPGLGLRLIYFSYDVKMKEKGDIPEGYSVSREKKERFSLILESASTNQTSMYLCASSRQGSSGNTIYFGEGSWLTVV.

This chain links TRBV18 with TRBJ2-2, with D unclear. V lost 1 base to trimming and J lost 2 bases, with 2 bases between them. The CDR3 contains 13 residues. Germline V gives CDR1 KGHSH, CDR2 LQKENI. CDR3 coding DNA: TGTGCCAGCTCACCACTTAACACCGGGGAGCTGTTTTTT. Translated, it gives CASSPLNTGELFF. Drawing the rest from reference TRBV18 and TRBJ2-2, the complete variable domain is NAGVMQNPRHLVRRRGQEARLRCSPMKGHSHVYWYRQLPEEGLKFMVYLQKENIIDESGMPKERFSAEFPKEGPSILRIQQVVRGDSAAYFCASSPLNTGELFFGEGSRLTVL.

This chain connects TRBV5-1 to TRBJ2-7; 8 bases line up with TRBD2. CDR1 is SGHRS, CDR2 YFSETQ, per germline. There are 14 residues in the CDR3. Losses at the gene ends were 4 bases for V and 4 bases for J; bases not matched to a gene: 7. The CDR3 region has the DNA TGCGCCAGCAGCCCTCTTCGGGGGGGGTACGAGCAGTACTTC. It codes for CASSPLRGGYEQYF. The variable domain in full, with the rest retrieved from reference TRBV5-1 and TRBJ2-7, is KAGVTQTPRYLIKTRGQQVTLSCSPISGHRSVSWYQQTPGQGLQFLFEYFSETQRNKGNFPGRFSGRQFSNSRSEMNVSTLELGDSALYLCASSPLRGGYEQYFGPGTRLTVT.

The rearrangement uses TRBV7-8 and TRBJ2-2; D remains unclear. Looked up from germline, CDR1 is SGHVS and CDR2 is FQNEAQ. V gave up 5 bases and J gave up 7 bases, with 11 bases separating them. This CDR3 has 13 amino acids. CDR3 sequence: CASSQEGGGELFF. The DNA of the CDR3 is TGTGCCAGCAGCCAAGAAGGCGGCGGGGAGCTGTTTTTT.

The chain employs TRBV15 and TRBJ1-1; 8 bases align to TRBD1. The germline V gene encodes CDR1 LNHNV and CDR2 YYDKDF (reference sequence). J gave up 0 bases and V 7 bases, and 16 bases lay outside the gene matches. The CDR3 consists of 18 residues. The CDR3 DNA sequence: TGTGCCACCAAGAAGACAGGGGATCCCATTAACATGAACACTGAAGCTTTCTTT. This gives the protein CATKKTGDPINMNTEAFF.